These 7 T cell receptor beta chains came from one sample sequenced in a study of Tregs in tolerant kidney transplant recipients. Sequenced by immunoSEQ multiplex PCR; TCRdb stores in-frame clones only, minus some. The sample table includes about 48,000 clones. The sample was CD4+ T cells from blood, taken before the transplant. All receptors come from a human donor who received a combined kidney and bone marrow transplant.

The CDR3: CSARPGQFHNEQFF. CDR3 bases read: TGCAGTGCTCGTCCGGGACAGTTCCACAATGAG. The chain links TRBV20-1 to TRBJ2-1; 7 positions match TRBD1. The CDR3 end lies 3 residues beyond the end of the read and is filled in from the germline J gene. Germline-derived CDR1 and CDR2 are DFQATT and SNEGSKA (reference sequence). The V and J ends lost 5 bases and 5 bases, in that order; junction bases with no gene match: 9. The CDR3 loop spans 14 amino acids.

For this clone: The CDR3 goes on 3 residues after the read ends, and that part is filled in from the germline J gene. The V and J genes are TRBV2 and TRBJ2-7; 8 bases map to TRBD1. Germline trimming cut 6 bases from V and 2 bases from J; bases unmatched to any gene: 9. Germline CDR1 and CDR2: SNHLY and FYNNEI. This CDR3 has 15 amino acids. CDR3 amino acids: CASRLGQDSAYEQYF. The covered CDR3 bases are TGTGCCAGCAGATTGGGACAGGACTCTGCCTACGAG.

A word on this clone: The missing CDR3 end, 3 residues past where the read stops, is filled in from the germline J gene. V gene TRBV7-2 combines with J gene TRBJ2-3; 7 nucleotides agree with TRBD1. Germline loops: CDR1 SGHTA, CDR2 FQGNSA. This CDR3 comprises 15 residues. Losses at the gene ends were 3 bases for V and 3 bases for J; bases not matched to a gene: 6. CDR3 residues: CASSFRDRKTDTQYF. The CDR3 DNA, read in part, is TGTGCCAGCAGCTTCCGGGACAGAAAGACAGATACG.

The CDR3 is CASSKGRTEGYTF. The part of the CDR3 DNA that was read is TGTGCCAGTAGTAAGGGGCGTACGGAGGGC. V usage is TRBV19 and J usage is TRBJ1-2, with D perhaps matching TRBD1 (5 bases). The read is 3 residues too short to cover the CDR3 end, so that end is filled in from the germline J gene. This CDR3 is built from 13 residues. Germline V gene lookup returns CDR1 LNHDA and CDR2 SQIVND (reference sequence).

Comments on this clone: The CDR3 end is not reached by the read, which stops 3 residues before it; the germline J gene fills it in. The chain employs TRBV5-1 and TRBJ1-6; D is perhaps TRBD1 (5 bases). V gave up 1 base and J gave up 4 bases, with 9 bases separating them. Germline values: CDR1 SGHRS, CDR2 YFSETQ. The CDR3 contains 15 residues. The CDR3 loop reads CASSLSRQYNSPLHF. The CDR3 DNA, read in part, is TGCGCCAGCAGCTTGAGCAGACAGTATAATTCACCC.

The CDR3 DNA, read in part, is TGTGCCAGCAGTGAATATGGGACTCGACGTGGC. Translation gives CASSEYGTRRG. The whole CDR3 protein is CASSEYGTRRGYTF. This chain links TRBV6-1 with TRBJ1-2; D may be TRBD1 (5 bases). The read terminates 3 residues ahead of where the CDR3 ends, so the germline J gene completes it. This CDR3 has 14 residues. V was clipped by 2 bases and J by 7 bases, with 14 bases between them. Germline V gene lookup returns CDR1 MNHNS and CDR2 SASEGT.

About this clone: With the read ending 3 residues before the CDR3 end, the germline J gene is used to fill in that end. This sequence joins TRBV30 and TRBJ1-1; TRBD1 matches 7 bases. Germline V gene data show CDR1 as GTSNPN and CDR2 as SVGIG (reference sequence). The J segment lost 5 bases and the V segment lost 4 bases, leaving 7 bases of the junction unmatched. CDR3 length: 13 amino acids. The CDR3 reads CAWNRGPGTEAFF. The sequenced part of the CDR3 DNA is TGTGCCTGGAATAGGGGGCCTGGGACTGAA.